This entry features one T cell receptor beta chain sequence. Its cognate antigen is unknown. The data were taken from a study of OX40 agonist ivuxolimab in advanced cancers. This table comes from immunoSEQ multiplex PCR, and its TCRdb copy is limited to in-frame clones, with some not included. In the table there are 30,000 or so clones, over 80% of which are singletons. V was cut by 5 bases and J by 3 bases, with 8 bases left in between. This CDR3 is built from 12 residues. CDR1 is MNHEY and CDR2 is SVGAGI in the germline V gene. Regarding the study as a whole: Which antigen the expanded peripheral T cells recognized is unknown.

The source of this sequence is an adult with an advanced solid tumor such as melanoma, head and neck, liver or kidney cancer. The chain joins TRBV6-5 to TRBJ2-7; D gene ambiguous. The source material was CD4+ or CD8+ T cells sorted from blood, sampled in a trial of the OX40 agonist ivuxolimab. Here the CDR3 DNA reads TGTGCCAGCAGTACCCCCGGCTACGAGCAGTACTTC. Its translation: CASSTPGYEQYF.